These T cell receptor beta chains were read from a single sample in a study of breast tumors, draining lymph nodes, adjacent tissues. TCRdb re-called the multiplex PCR reads through MiXCR, storing one row per CDR3 protein. The profile shows around 130,000 distinct CDR3 sequences, 32% of them singletons. Sample: axillary lymph node tissue. Receptors were obtained from a female donor with breast cancer. Some clones in this sample may be carry-over from other donors' samples. Each CDR3 is given with its conserved first and last residue. D genes are given only for firm matches. Size tells how often a clone was seen (once, few, many) or the class of an expanded clone, and some rows leave it out.

clone_size	v_call	d_call	j_call	cdr3_aa	cdr3_nt
.	TRBV4-1	.	TRBJ1-3	CASSQAGGNDYGYTIYF	TGCGCCAGCAGCCAAGCGGGAGGGAATGACTATGGCTACACCATATATTTT
many	TRBV27	TRBD1	TRBJ1-4	CASSRNRGRGEKLFF	TGTGCCAGCAGTCGAAACAGGGGGCGAGGTGAAAAACTGTTTTTT
few	TRBV2	TRBD1	TRBJ1-1	CASSADRGTGAEAFF	TGTGCCAGCAGCGCGGACAGGGGTACGGGGGCTGAAGCTTTCTTT
few	TRBV20-1	TRBD1	TRBJ1-1	CSASRGGTEAFF	TGCAGTGCCAGCAGGGGGGGCACGGAAGCTTTCTTT
many	TRBV30	.	TRBJ1-6	CAWSVLTGYNSPLHF	TGTGCCTGGAGTGTACTAACAGGATATAATTCACCCCTCCACTTT
.	TRBV9	TRBD1	TRBJ2-3	CASSATGGSDTQYF	TGTGCCAGCAGCGCGACAGGGGGATCAGATACGCAGTATTTT
.	TRBV27	.	TRBJ2-7	CASSSRPSYEQYF	TGTGCCAGCAGTTCTAGGCCCAGTTACGAGCAGTACTTC
.	TRBV20-1	.	TRBJ1-4	CSATGHGVGEFF	TGCAGTGCAACGGGACATGGAGTCGGCGAATTTTTT
many	TRBV18	TRBD1	TRBJ2-2	CASSPGTGPNTGELFF	TGTGCCAGCTCACCGGGGACAGGGCCGAACACCGGGGAGCTGTTTTTT
many	TRBV11-2	.	TRBJ2-1	CASSSSMDEQFF	TGTGCCAGCAGCTCCTCGATGGATGAGCAGTTCTTC
.	TRBV7-2	.	TRBJ2-2	CVSSLSRGLLTGELFF	TGTGTCAGCAGCTTGTCACGGGGGCTTTTAACCGGGGAGCTGTTTTTT
many	TRBV6-5	TRBD1	TRBJ2-7	CASSHRQGQGAHEQYF	TGTGCCAGCAGTCACCGCCAGGGACAGGGTGCACACGAGCAGTACTTC
few	TRBV6-6	.	TRBJ1-2	CASSHYRGCTF	TGTGCCAGCAGCCACTATCGTGGCTGCACCTTC
many	TRBV20-1	TRBD2	TRBJ2-5	CSARKGRGGIETQYF	TGCAGTGCGAGGAAAGGGCGGGGGGGCATTGAGACCCAGTACTTC
.	TRBV10-3	.	TRBJ1-1	CAISHGDLNTEAFF	TGTGCCATCAGCCACGGGGACCTGAACACTGAAGCTTTCTTT
.	TRBV6-5	.	TRBJ1-6	CASSYMDSNSLLHF	TGTGCCAGCAGTTACATGGACAGTAATTCACTCCTCCACTTT
many	TRBV28	.	TRBJ1-5	CASSPHGLNDYNQPQHF	TGTGCCAGCAGCCCCCACGGTTTAAACGACTACAATCAGCCCCAGCATTTT
.	TRBV12-3/TRBV12-4	TRBD2	TRBJ2-3	CASSPGLAGGLSTDTQYF	TGTGCCAGCAGTCCCGGACTAGCGGGGGGCCTTAGCACAGATACGCAGTATTTT
many	TRBV20-1	.	TRBJ2-3	CSFNRGMDTQYF	TGCAGCTTTAATCGGGGTATGGATACGCAGTATTTT
few	TRBV20-1	.	TRBJ1-1	CSATLGTLNTEAFF	TGCAGTGCTACCCTAGGGACGCTGAACACTGAAGCTTTCTTT
once	TRBV5-1	.	TRBJ1-2	CASSPGTAIGGHTF	TGCGCCAGCAGCCCCGGGACGGCGATCGGCGGCCACACCTTC
.	TRBV12-3/TRBV12-4	.	TRBJ1-4	CASSHTGAGTFNEKLFF	TGTGCCAGCAGCCATACGGGGGCAGGGACGTTCAATGAAAAACTGTTTTTT
many	TRBV5-4	TRBD2	TRBJ2-7	CASSLPTSGGVYEQYF	TGTGCCAGCAGCCTACCGACTAGCGGGGGTGTGTACGAGCAGTACTTC
many	TRBV2	.	TRBJ2-6	CASSPYSGANVLTF	TGTGCCAGCAGTCCCTACTCAGGGGCCAACGTCCTGACTTTC
.	TRBV11-3	TRBD2	TRBJ2-2	CASSFRLAGNTGELSW	TGTGCCAGCAGCTTCAGACTAGCGGGGAACACCGGGGAGCTGTCTTGG
many	TRBV20-1	.	TRBJ1-4	CSAMYNEKLFF	TGCAGTGCTATGTATAATGAAAAACTGTTTTTT
.	TRBV11-2	.	TRBJ1-1	CASSLAAGAGTEAFF	TGTGCCAGCAGCTTAGCGGCGGGGGCTGGCACTGAAGCTTTCTTT
many	TRBV28	.	TRBJ1-2	CASTLTGEPNYGYTF	TGTGCCAGCACCCTGACGGGGGAACCTAACTATGGCTACACCTTC
many	TRBV11-2	.	TRBJ2-2	CASTYRGGTGELFF	TGTGCCAGCACCTACAGGGGAGGCACCGGGGAGCTGTTTTTT
many	TRBV4-2	TRBD2	TRBJ2-1	CASSHQLAGANNEQFF	TGTGCCAGCAGCCACCAACTAGCGGGGGCGAACAATGAGCAGTTCTTC
many	TRBV28	.	TRBJ1-6	CASSPPGALGSPLHF	TGTGCCAGCAGTCCCCCAGGGGCGCTCGGTTCACCCCTCCACTTT
medium-sized	TRBV25-1	.	TRBJ1-6	CASSEWNSNSPLHF	TGTGCCAGCAGTGAATGGAATTCTAATTCACCCCTCCACTTT
few	TRBV6-5	.	TRBJ2-2	CASSYIWGQAGELFF	TGTGCCAGCAGTTACATATGGGGGCAAGCCGGGGAGCTGTTTTTT
.	TRBV11-3	.	TRBJ2-1	CASSFYICSGQNSGGDNEQFF	.
many	TRBV20-1	TRBD1	TRBJ1-2	CSAAPGQEFGYTF	TGCAGTGCGGCTCCGGGACAGGAGTTTGGCTACACCTTC
many	TRBV4-2	.	TRBJ2-2	CASSQEPPLGGVANTGELFF	TGTGCCAGCAGCCAAGAACCCCCCTTGGGGGGAGTCGCGAACACCGGGGAGCTGTTTTTT
.	TRBV20-1	TRBD1	TRBJ1-1	CSARNQGGTEAFF	TGCAGTGCTAGAAATCAGGGGGGGACTGAAGCTTTCTTT
few	TRBV9	TRBD1	TRBJ2-4	CASSAGLTDRVNIQYF	TGTGCCAGCAGCGCTGGCCTCACCGACAGGGTTAACATTCAGTACTTC
many	TRBV12-5	TRBD1	TRBJ1-4	CASGLGQGNEKLFF	TGTGCTAGTGGTTTGGGACAGGGGAATGAAAAACTGTTTTTT
.	TRBV11-2	.	TRBJ1-5	CASNLLRQENQPQHF	TGTGCCAGCAACCTATTGAGGCAGGAAAATCAGCCCCAGCATTTT
once	TRBV2	TRBD1	TRBJ1-4	CASSEDRGRREKLFF	TGTGCCAGCAGTGAAGACAGGGGGCGCCGTGAAAAACTGTTTTTT
many	TRBV28	.	TRBJ1-4	CASSYGGARSGEKLFF	TGTGCCAGCAGTTATGGGGGGGCGAGGTCAGGGGAAAAACTGTTTTTT
many	TRBV20-1	.	TRBJ2-5	CSARGPYQETQYF	TGCAGTGCTAGGGGACCTTACCAAGAGACCCAGTACTTC
many	TRBV14	.	TRBJ1-3	CAPRGRESGNTIYF	TGTGCCCCCAGAGGGCGGGAGTCCGGAAACACCATATATTTT
.	TRBV4-1	.	TRBJ1-1	CASSLFYPGNTEAFF	TGCGCCAGCAGCCTCTTCTACCCAGGGAACACTGAAGCTTTCTTT
many	TRBV9	.	TRBJ2-1	CASSVEGTEEYNEQFF	TGTGCCAGCAGCGTAGAAGGGACTGAGGAATACAATGAGCAGTTCTTC
few	TRBV6-1	.	TRBJ1-2	CASSQADPGGPYGYTF	TGTGCCAGCAGTCAAGCCGACCCGGGAGGGCCCTATGGCTACACCTTC
many	TRBV5-1	TRBD2	TRBJ2-2	CASSLELAGPGELFF	TGCGCCAGCAGCTTAGAACTAGCGGGGCCCGGGGAGCTGTTTTTT
many	TRBV6-6	.	TRBJ1-2	CASSDNRFSNYGYTF	TGTGCCAGCAGTGACAACAGATTCTCTAACTATGGCTACACCTTC
many	TRBV7-9	.	TRBJ1-2	CASSNFYGYTF	TGTGCCAGCAGCAATTTCTATGGCTACACCTTC
many	TRBV7-3	TRBD1	TRBJ2-5	CASSSGQGRQETQYF	TGTGCCAGCAGCTCAGGACAGGGTCGACAAGAGACCCAGTACTTC
.	TRBV20-1	TRBD2	TRBJ2-3	CSALTSGGRTDTQYF	TGCAGTGCTCTGACTAGCGGGGGGCGCACAGATACGCAGTATTTT
many	TRBV30	.	TRBJ2-4	CAWSGEAKNIQYF	TGTGCCTGGAGTGGAGAAGCCAAAAACATTCAGTACTTC
.	TRBV7-9	.	TRBJ2-5	CASSLLQGEVETQYF	TGTGCCAGCAGCTTGCTGCAGGGGGAGGTAGAGACCCAGTACTTC
many	TRBV11-2	TRBD2	TRBJ2-7	CASSLASGGINEQYF	TGTGCCAGCAGCTTAGCTTCGGGGGGTATCAACGAGCAGTACTTC